This T cell receptor beta chain was identified in a study of regulatory T cells in long-lasting Graves disease. CDR1 is SGHRS, CDR2 YFSETQ, per germline. There are 14 residues in the CDR3. The V end was cut by 3 bases, the J end by 11 bases, with 20 bases between. Time point meaning: newly diagnosed GD, antithyroid drugs for less than 3 months. PBMC RNA served as the TCR library source. CDR3 regions were amplified by Arm-PCR using iRepertoire HTBI primers to build TCR beta libraries. TCRdb re-called the multiplex PCR reads through MiXCR, storing one row per CDR3 protein. Seen here are about 470,000 distinct CDR3 sequences, 14% to 15% observed once, and the top ten hold around 15%. This clonotype has ten or more counts. Its target is not known. Whole-study findings and limits: TCR diversity was lower in persistent than newly diagnosed Graves' disease. Sample size, which was small, may have reduced accuracy.

The same specimen was also included in a second study, on T cells in Graves' hyperthyroidism and ophthalmopathy.

The TCR originated in a woman aged 30 to 39 with Graves disease. The chain employs TRBV5-1 and TRBJ1-1; no clear D gene. The starting material was peripheral blood mononuclear cells (PBMCs), obtained at new diagnosis, from a patient treated with antithyroid drugs. Here the CDR3 reads CASSSPHERLKAFF. In nucleotides, the CDR3 is TGCGCCAGCAGCTCCCCACATGAACGTCTGAAGGCTTTCTTT.